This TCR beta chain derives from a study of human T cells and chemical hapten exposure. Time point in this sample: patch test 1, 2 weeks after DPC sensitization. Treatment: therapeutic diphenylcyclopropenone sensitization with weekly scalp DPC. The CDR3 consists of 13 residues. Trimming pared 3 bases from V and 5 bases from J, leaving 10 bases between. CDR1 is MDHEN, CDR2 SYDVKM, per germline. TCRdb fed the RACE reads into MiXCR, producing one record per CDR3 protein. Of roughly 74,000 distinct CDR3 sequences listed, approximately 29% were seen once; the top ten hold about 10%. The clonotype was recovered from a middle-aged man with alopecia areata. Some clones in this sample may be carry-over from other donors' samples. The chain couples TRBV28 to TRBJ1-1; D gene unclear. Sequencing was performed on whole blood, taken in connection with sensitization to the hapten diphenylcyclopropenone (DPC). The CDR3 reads CASSLAGRTEAFF. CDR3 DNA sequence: TGTGCCAGCAGTTTGGCCGGGAGGACTGAAGCTTTCTTT.